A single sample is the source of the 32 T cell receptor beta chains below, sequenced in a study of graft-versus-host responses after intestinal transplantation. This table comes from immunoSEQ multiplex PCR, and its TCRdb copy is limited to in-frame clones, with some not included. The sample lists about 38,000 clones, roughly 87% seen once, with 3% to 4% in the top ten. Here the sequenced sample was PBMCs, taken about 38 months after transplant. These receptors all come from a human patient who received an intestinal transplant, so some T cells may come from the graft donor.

The CDR3: CASSSGDGRVKETQYF. CDR3 nucleotide sequence: TGCGCCAGCAGCTCGGGAGACGGAAGAGTCAAAGAGACCCAGTACTTC. The V gene is TRBV5-1, the J gene TRBJ2-5, with a tentative D call TRBD2 (6 bases). Trimming shortened V by 3 bases and J by 3 bases, and 18 bases separated the two germline ends. Germline V lookup: CDR1 SGHRS, CDR2 YFSETQ. CDR3 size: 16 residues. The full variable domain, rest sourced from reference TRBV5-1 and TRBJ2-5, is KAGVTQTPRYLIKTRGQQVTLSCSPISGHRSVSWYQQTPGQGLQFLFEYFSETQRNKGNFPGRFSGRQFSNSRSEMNVSTLELGDSALYLCASSSGDGRVKETQYFGPGTRLLVL.

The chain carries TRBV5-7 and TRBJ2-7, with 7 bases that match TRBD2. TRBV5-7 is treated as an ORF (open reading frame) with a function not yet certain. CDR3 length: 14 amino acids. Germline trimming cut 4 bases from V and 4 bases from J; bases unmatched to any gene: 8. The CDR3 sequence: CASSRGGGGYEQYF. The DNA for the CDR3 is TGTGCCAGCAGCCGCGGTGGGGGGGGATACGAGCAGTACTTC.

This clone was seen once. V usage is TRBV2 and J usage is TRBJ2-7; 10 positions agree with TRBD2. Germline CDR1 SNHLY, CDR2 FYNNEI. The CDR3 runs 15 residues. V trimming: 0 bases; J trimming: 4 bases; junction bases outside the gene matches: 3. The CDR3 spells CASSEALAGAYEQYF. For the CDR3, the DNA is TGTGCCAGCAGTGAAGCGCTAGCGGGAGCATACGAGCAGTACTTC.

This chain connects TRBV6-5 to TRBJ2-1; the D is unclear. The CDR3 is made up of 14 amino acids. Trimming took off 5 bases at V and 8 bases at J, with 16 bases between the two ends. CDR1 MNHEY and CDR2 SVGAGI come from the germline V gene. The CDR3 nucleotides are TGTGCCAGCAGTCGGTCAGTGAGGAACGATGAGCAGTTCTTC. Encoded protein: CASSRSVRNDEQFF.

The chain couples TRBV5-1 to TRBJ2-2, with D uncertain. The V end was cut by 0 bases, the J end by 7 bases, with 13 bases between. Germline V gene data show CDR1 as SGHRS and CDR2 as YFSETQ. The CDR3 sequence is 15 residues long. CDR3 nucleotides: TGCGCCAGCAGCTTGGTATCTGCCCGAGGCGGGGAGCTGTTTTTT. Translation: CASSLVSARGGELFF.

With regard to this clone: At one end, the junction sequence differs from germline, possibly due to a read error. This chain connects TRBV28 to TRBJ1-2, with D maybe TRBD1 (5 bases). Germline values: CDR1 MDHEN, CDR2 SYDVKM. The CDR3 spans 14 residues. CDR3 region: CASPQAPGPYSYTF. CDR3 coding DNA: TGTGCCAGCCCGCAGGCTCCAGGGCCCTATAGCTACACCTTC.

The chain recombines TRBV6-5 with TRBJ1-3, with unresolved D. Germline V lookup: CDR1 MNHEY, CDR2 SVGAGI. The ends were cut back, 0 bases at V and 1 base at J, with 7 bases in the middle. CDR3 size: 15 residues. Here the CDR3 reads CASSYSYRSGNTIYF. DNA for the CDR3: TGTGCCAGCAGTTACTCGTACAGATCTGGAAACACCATATATTTT.

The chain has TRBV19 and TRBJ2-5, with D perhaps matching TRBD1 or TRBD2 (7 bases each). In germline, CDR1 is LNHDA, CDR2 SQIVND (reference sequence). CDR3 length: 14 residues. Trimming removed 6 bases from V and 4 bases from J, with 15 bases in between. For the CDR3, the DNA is TGTGCCAGTAGCCCGACAGGGAGGGGAGAGACCCAGTACTTC. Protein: CASSPTGRGETQYF.

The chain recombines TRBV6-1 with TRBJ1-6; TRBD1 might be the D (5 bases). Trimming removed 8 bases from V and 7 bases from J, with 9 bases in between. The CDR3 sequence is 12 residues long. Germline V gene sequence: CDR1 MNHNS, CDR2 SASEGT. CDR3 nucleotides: TGTGCCAGCTTGACAGCCAATTCACCCCTCCACTTT. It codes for CASLTANSPLHF.

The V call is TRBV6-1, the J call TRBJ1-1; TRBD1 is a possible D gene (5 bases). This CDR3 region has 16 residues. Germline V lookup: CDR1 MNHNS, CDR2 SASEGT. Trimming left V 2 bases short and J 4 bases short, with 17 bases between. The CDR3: CASSERTQALLTEAFF. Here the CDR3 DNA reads TGTGCCAGCAGTGAACGGACACAGGCCCTGCTCACTGAAGCTTTCTTT.

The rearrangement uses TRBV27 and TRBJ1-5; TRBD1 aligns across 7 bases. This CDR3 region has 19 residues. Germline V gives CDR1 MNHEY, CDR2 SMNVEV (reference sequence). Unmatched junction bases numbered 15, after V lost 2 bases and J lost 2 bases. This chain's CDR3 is CASSLGVRQGGRGNQPQHF. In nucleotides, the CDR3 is TGTGCCAGCAGTTTAGGAGTTCGGCAGGGGGGAAGAGGCAATCAGCCCCAGCATTTT.

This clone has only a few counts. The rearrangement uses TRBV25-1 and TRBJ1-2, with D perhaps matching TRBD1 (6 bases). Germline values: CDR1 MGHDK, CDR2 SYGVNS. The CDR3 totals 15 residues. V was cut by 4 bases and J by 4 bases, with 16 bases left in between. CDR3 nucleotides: TGTGCCAGCAGTGGCCTCGGACAGAACTCCTATGGCTACACCTTC. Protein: CASSGLGQNSYGYTF.

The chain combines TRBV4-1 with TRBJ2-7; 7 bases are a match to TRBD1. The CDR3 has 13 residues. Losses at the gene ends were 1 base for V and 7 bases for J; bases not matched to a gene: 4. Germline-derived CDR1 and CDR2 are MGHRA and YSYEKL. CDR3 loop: CASSQVPGQEQYF. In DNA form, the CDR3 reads TGCGCCAGCAGCCAAGTACCGGGACAGGAGCAGTACTTC.

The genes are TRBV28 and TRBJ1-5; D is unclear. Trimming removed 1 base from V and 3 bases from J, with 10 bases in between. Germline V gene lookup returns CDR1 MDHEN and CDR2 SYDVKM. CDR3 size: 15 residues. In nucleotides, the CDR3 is TGTGCCAGCAGTTTATCCAGCTTTCTCAATCAGCCCCAGCATTTT. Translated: CASSLSSFLNQPQHF. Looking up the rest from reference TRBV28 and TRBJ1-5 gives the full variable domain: DVKVTQSSRYLVKRTGEKVFLECVQDMDHENMFWYRQDPGLGLRLIYFSYDVKMKEKGDIPEGYSVSREKKERFSLILESASTNQTSMYLCASSLSSFLNQPQHFGDGTRLSIL.

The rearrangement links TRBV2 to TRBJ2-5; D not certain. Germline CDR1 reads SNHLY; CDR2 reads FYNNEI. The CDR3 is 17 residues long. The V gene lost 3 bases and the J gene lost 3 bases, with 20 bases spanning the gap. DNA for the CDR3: TGTGCCAGCAGTGAGACTCAGGTCGGGTGGCTTAAAGAGACCCAGTACTTC. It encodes CASSETQVGWLKETQYF.

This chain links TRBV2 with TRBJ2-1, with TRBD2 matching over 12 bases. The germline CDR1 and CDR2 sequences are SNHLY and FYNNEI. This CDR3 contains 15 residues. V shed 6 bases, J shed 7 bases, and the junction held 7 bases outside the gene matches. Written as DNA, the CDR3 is TGTGCCAGCAGCCGACTAGCGGGGGCGGGGAATGAGCAGTTCTTC. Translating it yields CASSRLAGAGNEQFF.

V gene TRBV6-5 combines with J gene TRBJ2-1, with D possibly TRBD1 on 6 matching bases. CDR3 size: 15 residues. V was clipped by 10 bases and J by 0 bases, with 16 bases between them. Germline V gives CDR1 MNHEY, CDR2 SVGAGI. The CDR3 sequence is CATRDLGGSYNEQFF. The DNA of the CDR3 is TGTGCCACCAGGGACCTAGGGGGCTCCTACAATGAGCAGTTCTTC.

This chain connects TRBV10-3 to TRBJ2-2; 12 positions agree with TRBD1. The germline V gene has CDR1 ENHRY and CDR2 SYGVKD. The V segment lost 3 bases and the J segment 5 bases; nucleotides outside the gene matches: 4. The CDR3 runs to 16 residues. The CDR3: CAISDRDRGPTGELFF. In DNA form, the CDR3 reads TGTGCCATCAGTGACCGGGACAGGGGGCCAACCGGGGAGCTGTTTTTT.

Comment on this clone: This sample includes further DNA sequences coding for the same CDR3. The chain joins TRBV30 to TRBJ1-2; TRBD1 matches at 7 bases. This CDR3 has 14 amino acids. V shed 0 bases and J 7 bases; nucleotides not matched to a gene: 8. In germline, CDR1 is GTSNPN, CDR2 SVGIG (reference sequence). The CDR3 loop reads CAWSVKGAGGGYTF. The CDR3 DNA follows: TGTGCCTGGAGTGTGAAGGGGGCCGGGGGTGGCTACACCTTC. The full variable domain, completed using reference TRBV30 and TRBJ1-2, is SQTIHQWPATLVQPVGSPLSLECTVEGTSNPNLYWYRQAAGRGLQLLFYSVGIGQISSEVPQNLSASRPQDRQFILSSKKLLLSDSGFYLCAWSVKGAGGGYTFGSGTRLTVV.

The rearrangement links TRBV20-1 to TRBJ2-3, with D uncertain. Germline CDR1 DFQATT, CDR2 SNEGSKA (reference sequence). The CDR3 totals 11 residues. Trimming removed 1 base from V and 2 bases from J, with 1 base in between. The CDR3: CSARATDTQYF. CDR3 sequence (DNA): TGCAGTGCTAGAGCCACAGATACGCAGTATTTT.

CDR3 nucleotides: TGTGCCAGCAGTCCAGGGGGGCAGAGGCAGCCCCAGCATTTT. Translated, it gives CASSPGGQRQPQHF. V gene TRBV6-6 combines with J gene TRBJ1-5; 7 bases line up with TRBD1. CDR1 and CDR2 from the germline V gene are MNHNY and SVGAGI (reference sequence). The CDR3 contains 14 residues. V lost 5 bases, J lost 7 bases, and 8 bases stayed unmatched.

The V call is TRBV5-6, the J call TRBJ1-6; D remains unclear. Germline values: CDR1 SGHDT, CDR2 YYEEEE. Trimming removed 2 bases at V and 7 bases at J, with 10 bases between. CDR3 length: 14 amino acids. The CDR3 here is CASSFDHLNSPLHF. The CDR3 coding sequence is TGTGCCAGCAGCTTTGACCATTTGAATTCACCCCTCCACTTT.

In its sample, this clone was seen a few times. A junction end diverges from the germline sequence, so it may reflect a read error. CDR3 in DNA: TGTGCCAGCAGTGAAGCGCTTCGGGGGGGGCGCGTCTTT. This sequence encodes CASSEALRGGRVF. The chain recombines TRBV6-1 with TRBJ1-1; possibly TRBD1 for D (6 bases). The germline V gene has CDR1 MNHNS and CDR2 SASEGT. There are 13 residues in the CDR3.

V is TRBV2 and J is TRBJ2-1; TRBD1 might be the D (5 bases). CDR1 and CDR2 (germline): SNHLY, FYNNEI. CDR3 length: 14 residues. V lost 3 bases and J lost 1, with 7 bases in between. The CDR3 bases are TGTGCCAGCAGTGACTACAGGTCCTACAATGAGCAGTTCTTC. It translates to CASSDYRSYNEQFF.

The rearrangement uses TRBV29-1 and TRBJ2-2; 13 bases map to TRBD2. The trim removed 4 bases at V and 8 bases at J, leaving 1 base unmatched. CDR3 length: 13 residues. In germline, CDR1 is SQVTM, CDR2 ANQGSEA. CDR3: CSVAGLAGGELFF. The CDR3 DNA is TGCAGCGTTGCGGGACTAGCGGGAGGGGAGCTGTTTTTT.

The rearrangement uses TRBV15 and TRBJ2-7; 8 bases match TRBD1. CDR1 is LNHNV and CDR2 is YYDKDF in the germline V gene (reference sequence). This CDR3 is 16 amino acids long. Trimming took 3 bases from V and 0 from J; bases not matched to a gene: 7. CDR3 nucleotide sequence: TGTGCCACCAGCAGTGGCAGGGGGCCTAGCTCCTACGAGCAGTACTTC. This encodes CATSSGRGPSSYEQYF.

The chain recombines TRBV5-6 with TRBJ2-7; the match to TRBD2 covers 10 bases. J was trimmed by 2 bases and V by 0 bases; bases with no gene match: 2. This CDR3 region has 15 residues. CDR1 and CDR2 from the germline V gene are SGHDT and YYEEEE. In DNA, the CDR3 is TGTGCCAGCAGCTTGGTAAGCGGGGGGGCCTACGAGCAGTACTTC. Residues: CASSLVSGGAYEQYF.

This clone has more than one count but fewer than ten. CDR3 coding DNA: TGTGCCAGCAGTGACCTTACAGGGTATGGCTACACCTTC. Translated: CASSDLTGYGYTF. The V and J genes are TRBV6-1 and TRBJ1-2, with D perhaps matching TRBD1 (6 bases). Per the germline V gene, CDR1 is MNHNS and CDR2 is SASEGT. CDR3 size: 13 residues. Trimming shortened V by 3 bases and J by 5 bases, and 10 bases separated the two germline ends.

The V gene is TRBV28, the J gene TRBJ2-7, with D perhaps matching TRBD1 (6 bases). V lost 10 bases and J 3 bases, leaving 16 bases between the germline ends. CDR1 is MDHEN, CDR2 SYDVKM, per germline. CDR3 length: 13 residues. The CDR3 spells CATLRGSHYEQYF. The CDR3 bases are TGTGCCACCCTAAGGGGGAGCCACTACGAGCAGTACTTC.

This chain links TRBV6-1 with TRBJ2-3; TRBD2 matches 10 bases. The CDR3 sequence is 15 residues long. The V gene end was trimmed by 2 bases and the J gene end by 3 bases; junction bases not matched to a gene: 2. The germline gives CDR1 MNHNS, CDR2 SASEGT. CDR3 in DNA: TGTGCCAGCAGTGAACTAGCGGGAGAGACAGATACGCAGTATTTT. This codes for CASSELAGETDTQYF.

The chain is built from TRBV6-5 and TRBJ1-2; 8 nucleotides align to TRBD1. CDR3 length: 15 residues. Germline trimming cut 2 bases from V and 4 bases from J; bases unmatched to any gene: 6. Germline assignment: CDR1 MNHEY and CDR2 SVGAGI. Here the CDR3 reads CASSYRGQGSYGYTF. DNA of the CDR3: TGTGCCAGCAGTTACCGAGGACAGGGTAGCTATGGCTACACCTTC.

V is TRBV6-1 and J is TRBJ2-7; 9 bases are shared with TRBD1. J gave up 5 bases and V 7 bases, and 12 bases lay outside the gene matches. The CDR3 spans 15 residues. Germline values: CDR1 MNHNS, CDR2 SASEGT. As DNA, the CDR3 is TGTGCCAGCACTTCCGGGACAGGGAGCTCGGACGAGCAGTACTTC. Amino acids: CASTSGTGSSDEQYF.